This T cell receptor beta chain originates from a study of neurological immune-mediated disorders. On this clonotype: Its specificity is unknown.

The making of cDNA relied on 5'RACE with 10-nucleotide random UMIs. Via MiXCR, TCRdb re-called the 5' RACE reads, giving one row per CDR3 protein. The sample carries about 80,000 distinct CDR3 sequences, about 5.2% recorded once. PBMCs numbering 2 million and stored at -80 C yielded the unsorted libraries. Study results and caveats: Phylogenetic analysis grouped 18 of 34 multiple sclerosis patients' repertoires together, suggesting a possible repertoire signature. Whereas HTLV-1-associated myelopathy showed the most TCR clonal expansion, multiple sclerosis showed the least, with levels below those of healthy controls.

CDR3 length: 15 amino acids. Germline V gene lookup returns CDR1 MDHEN and CDR2 SYDVKM. V gave up 5 bases and J gave up 1 base, with 13 bases separating them. The chain carries TRBV28 and TRBJ2-3; D may be TRBD1 (6 bases). The sequence was collected from a woman in her 30s with multiple sclerosis. The sequenced material came from PBMCs. CDR3 nucleotide sequence: TGTGCCAGCAGTCAAGGACAGCGACGCACAGATACGCAGTATTTT. This encodes CASSQGQRRTDTQYF.